This TCR beta chain is from a study of cytomegalovirus exposure and HLA in healthy donors. V shed 3 bases and J shed 7 bases, with 18 bases lying between them. The V gene's germline CDR1 is MDHEN and CDR2 SYDVKM. The CDR3 totals 15 residues. The PCR made use of 60 Vbeta and 13 Jbeta primers. Some clones are missing from TCRdb's copy, which holds only in-frame ones; the method was immunoSEQ multiplex PCR. The data show around 150,000 clones, over 60% seen once. The sequence came from a man aged 40-50 years in good health and CMV-seropositive. The sequencing sample was made of PBMCs. This chain connects TRBV28 to TRBJ1-2; perhaps TRBD1 as D (6 bases). CDR3 region: CASSFGGQRVVGYTF. DNA for the CDR3: TGTGCCAGCAGTTTCGGAGGACAGAGAGTTGTTGGCTACACCTTC.